These 7 T cell receptor beta chains were all obtained from the same sample, sequenced in a study of cytomegalovirus exposure and HLA in healthy donors. Profiling relied on immunoSEQ multiplex PCR, and the TCRdb table lists in-frame clones only, not all of them. The sample shows about 44,000 clones, 90% to 95% of them seen only once. Source material: PBMCs. The receptor source for this set is a woman under 30 in good health and CMV-seronegative.

The genes are TRBV4-2 and TRBJ2-1; 7 bases are shared with TRBD1. The CDR3 runs to 18 residues. Per the germline V gene, CDR1 is LGHNA and CDR2 is YNFKEQ. V gave up 4 bases and J gave up 0 bases; unmatched junction bases: 12. Here the CDR3 DNA reads TGTGCCAGCAGCCCCGAGGCGTATGGGACAGACTCCTACAATGAGCAGTTCTTC. Translating gives CASSPEAYGTDSYNEQFF.

V is TRBV18 and J is TRBJ1-5, with 8 bases identical to TRBD1. Unmatched junction bases numbered 10, after V lost 4 bases and J lost 2 bases. This CDR3 is 17 amino acids long. The germline V gene has CDR1 KGHSH and CDR2 LQKENI. In DNA, the CDR3 is TGTGCCAGCTCACTGGACAGGGTGGGACTTGGCAATCAGCCCCAGCATTTT. This gives the protein CASSLDRVGLGNQPQHF.

The chain is built from TRBV7-8 and TRBJ2-2; 10 bases map to TRBD1. Germline CDR1 and CDR2: SGHVS and FQNEAQ. This CDR3 has 16 residues. Trimming at V came to 6 bases and at J to 7 bases, leaving 11 bases not matched to a gene. The CDR3 DNA follows: TGTGCCAGCAGTGAACCGGGACAGGGGTTTGGCGGGGAGCTGTTTTTT. Its protein is CASSEPGQGFGGELFF. The variable domain in full, with the rest retrieved from reference TRBV7-8 and TRBJ2-2, is GAGVSQSPRYKVAKRGQDVALRCDPISGHVSLFWYQQALGQGPEFLTYFQNEAQLDKSGLPSDRFFAERPEGSVSTLKIQRTQQEDSAVYLCASSEPGQGFGGELFFGEGSRLTVL.

V and J are TRBV6-6 and TRBJ1-5; maybe TRBD1 (5 bases). The V gene's germline CDR1 is MNHNY and CDR2 SVGAGI (reference sequence). Trimming pared 10 bases from V and 4 bases from J, leaving 17 bases between. The CDR3 is 14 residues long. The CDR3 reads CATTAGNENQPQHF. CDR3 DNA: TGTGCCACGACTGCAGGGAATGAGAATCAGCCCCAGCATTTT.

The rearrangement joins TRBV5-1 to TRBJ2-1; 10 bases fit TRBD2. V trimming: 2 bases; J trimming: 10 bases; junction bases outside the gene matches: 6. CDR3 length equals 14 residues. CDR1 is SGHRS, CDR2 YFSETQ, per germline. The CDR3: CASSFEREGLEQFF. CDR3 nucleotide sequence: TGCGCCAGCAGCTTTGAGCGGGAGGGCCTGGAGCAGTTCTTC.

The genes are TRBV5-1 and TRBJ1-4, with 9 bases aligning to TRBD1. The CDR3 spans 14 residues. CDR1 is SGHRS, CDR2 YFSETQ, per germline. V shed 1 base, J shed 6 bases, and the junction held 1 base outside the gene matches. For the CDR3, the DNA is TGCGCCAGCAGCTTGACAGGGGGCCATGAAAAACTGTTTTTT. Amino acids: CASSLTGGHEKLFF.

The rearrangement joins TRBV28 to TRBJ1-5; 12 bases map to TRBD1. Germline-derived CDR1 and CDR2 are MDHEN and SYDVKM. The CDR3 spans 20 residues. After removal of 6 bases from V and 0 bases from J, the junction contained 15 bases not matched to a gene. The CDR3 bases are TGTGCCAGCAGGGCCGGGACAGGGGGCAACTATCAATTTAGCAATCAGCCCCAGCATTTT. As protein: CASRAGTGGNYQFSNQPQHF.